The following is a T cell receptor (beta chain) sequence with its context. This sample is part of a study of blood T cell repertoires in COVID-19. The CDR3 loop spans 16 amino acids. CDR1 and CDR2 from the germline V gene are SGDLS and YYNGEE. J gave up 2 bases and V 3 bases, and 8 bases lay outside the gene matches. Data came from immunoSEQ multiplex PCR; TCRdb stores just in-frame clones and leaves some out. The table records hundreds of thousands of clones, 80% to 90% of them present only once. The chain employs TRBV9 and TRBJ1-3; 7 bases are shared with TRBD1. The clonotype originates from a woman in her forties who had been exposed to COVID-19. Sequenced: PBMCs or T cells enriched from blood (not recorded which). In DNA form, the CDR3 reads TGTGCCAGCAGCGGACGACAGGGAGGCGCTGGAAACACCATATATTTT. It is translated as CASSGRQGGAGNTIYF.